This T cell receptor beta chain was sequenced for a study of OX40 agonist ivuxolimab in advanced cancers. In terms of the full investigation: Ivuxolimab was a fully human IgG2 agonistic monoclonal antibody targeting the costimulatory receptor OX40 (CD134). Three dose-escalation patients achieved partial responses, one with hepatocellular carcinoma and two with cutaneous melanoma. Intravenous ivuxolimab was administered to patients every 2 weeks at six dose levels: 0.01, 0.1, 0.3, 1.5, 3 and 10 mg/kg. Of the roughly 52 dose-escalation patients, hepatocellular carcinoma was present in around 20, melanoma in around 15, renal cell carcinoma in 9 and head and neck cancer in 9. Peripheral TCRbeta sequencing aimed to test whether ivuxolimab altered TCR sequence diversity and caused clonal T-cell expansion. In the dose-escalation cohort, over 65% of patients were male, and the mean age was roughly 60 years, with a range of about 20 to 90. The paper reports the monotherapy dose-escalation portion (N of about 52 patients) of the phase I ivuxolimab trial. Prior anti-PD-1, anti-PD-L1 or anti-CTLA-4 therapy was permitted, and checkpoint inhibitors had been received by around 39% of dose-escalation patients. Overall results and qualifications from the work: Low levels of normalized T-cell clonal expansion were also seen in some patients who did not respond. Clonal expansion of both CD4+ and CD8+ blood T cells was observed from baseline to week 6 at doses 0.1 to 3.0 mg/kg. Partial responders in the 0.1-3.0 mg/kg groups had among the lowest normalized peripheral clonal expansion, especially among CD8+ T cells. On average, CD8+ T cells showed more expanded clones than CD4+ T cells after ivuxolimab. The antigen specificity of the clonally expanded peripheral T cells was not determined.

Patients with autoimmune disease history or receiving systemic immunosuppression were excluded from the trial. Peripheral blood for TCR sequencing was collected from all dose cohorts at baseline, on cycle 4 day 1, and on cycle 7 day 1. The samples were drawn from a first-in-human, open-label, multicenter phase I dose-escalation trial of ivuxolimab. Adults with locally advanced or metastatic melanoma, renal cell carcinoma, hepatocellular carcinoma or head and neck squamous cell carcinoma were enrolled in the trial. CD4+ and CD8+ T cells were sorted separately from peripheral blood before TCR sequencing. A word on this clone: Its antigen target is currently unknown. Per-base qualities were not stored, and no clone one base away is much larger.

The CDR3 runs 16 residues from the cysteine to the phenylalanine. Only the CDR3 DNA stays, 48 bases, in frame from base 1. According to the germline V gene, CDR1 reads SGHAT and CDR2 reads FQNNGV. Trimming removed 5 bases from V and 1 base from J, leaving 17 bases between the germline ends. Genomic DNA was extracted from sorted cells for sequencing of the TCRbeta CDR3 region. TCRbeta CDR3 regions were sequenced using the immunoSEQ Assay. TCRdb obtained this table from immuneACCESS and retained in-frame rearrangements with V and J assigned. These tables miss some clones; where compared with another copy, unresolved V genes account for less than half of the shortfall, and the remainder is unexplained. This sample lists tens of thousands of clones; 70% to 90% were detected once. About 5% of the sample rests with the top ten.

The starting material was CD4+ or CD8+ T cells sorted from blood, obtained in a trial of the OX40 agonist ivuxolimab. This chain joins TRBV11-2 to TRBJ2-5; the D gene is perhaps TRBD1, from 6 matching bases. The source of this sequence is an adult with an advanced solid tumor such as melanoma, head and neck, liver or kidney cancer. The CDR3 reads CASSEKQGRVQETQYF. The DNA sequence is as follows: TGTGCCAGCAGCGAAAAACAGGGTAGGGTCCAAGAGACCCAGTACTTC.